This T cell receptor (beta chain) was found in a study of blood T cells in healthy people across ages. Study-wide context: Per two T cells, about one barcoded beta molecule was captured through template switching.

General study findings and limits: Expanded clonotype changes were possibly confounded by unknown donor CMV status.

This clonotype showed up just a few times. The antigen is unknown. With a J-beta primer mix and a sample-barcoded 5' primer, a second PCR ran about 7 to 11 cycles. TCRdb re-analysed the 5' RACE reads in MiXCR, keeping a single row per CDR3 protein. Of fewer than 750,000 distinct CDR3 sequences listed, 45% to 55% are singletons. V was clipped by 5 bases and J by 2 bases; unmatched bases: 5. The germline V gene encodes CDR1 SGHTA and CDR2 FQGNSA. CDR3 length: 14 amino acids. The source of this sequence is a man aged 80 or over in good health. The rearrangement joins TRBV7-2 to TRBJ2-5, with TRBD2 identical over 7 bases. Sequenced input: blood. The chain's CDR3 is CASSRGEVQETQYF. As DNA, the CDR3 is TGTGCCAGCAGCCGGGGGGAGGTACAAGAGACCCAGTACTTC.